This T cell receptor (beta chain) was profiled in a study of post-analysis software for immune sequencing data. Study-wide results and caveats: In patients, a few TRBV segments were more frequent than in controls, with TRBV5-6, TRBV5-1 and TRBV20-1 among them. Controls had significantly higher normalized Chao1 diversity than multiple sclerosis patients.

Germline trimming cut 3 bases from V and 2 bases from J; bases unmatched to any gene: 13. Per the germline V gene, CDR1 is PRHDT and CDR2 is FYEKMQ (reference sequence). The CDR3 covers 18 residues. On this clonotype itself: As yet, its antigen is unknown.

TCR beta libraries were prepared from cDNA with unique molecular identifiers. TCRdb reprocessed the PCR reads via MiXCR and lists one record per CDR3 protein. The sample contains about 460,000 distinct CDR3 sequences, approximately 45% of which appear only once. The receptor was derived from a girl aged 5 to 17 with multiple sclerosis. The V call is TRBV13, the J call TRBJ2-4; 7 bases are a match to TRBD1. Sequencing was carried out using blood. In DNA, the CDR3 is TGTGCCAGCAGCTTCAGAATAACAGGGGCCATGTCCAAAAACATTCAGTACTTC. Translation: CASSFRITGAMSKNIQYF.